The 23 T cell receptor beta chains given below trace back to one sample, sequenced in a study of blood T cell repertoires in COVID-19. Only in-frame clones appear in the TCRdb table, and some are missing; sequencing was by immunoSEQ multiplex PCR. The sample holds about 150,000 clones, approximately 79% seen once. The sequencing sample was made of PBMCs or T cells enriched from blood (not recorded which). The receptors stem from a man in his fifties or sixties who had recovered from COVID-19.

This clone occurred a few times. This chain connects TRBV3-1 (or the pseudogene TRBV3-2) to TRBJ1-2; tentatively, D is TRBD1 (6 bases). This CDR3 spans 14 amino acids. Deletions cut 2 bases from V and 6 bases from J, with 13 bases between. Germline assignment: CDR1 LGHDT and CDR2 YNNKEL (reference sequence). CDR3 in amino acids: CASSQHRVRDGYTF. CDR3 DNA: TGTGCCAGCAGCCAACACAGGGTCCGTGATGGCTACACCTTC.

The chain has TRBV10-2 and TRBJ2-7, with TRBD2 matching over 7 bases. The V gene end was trimmed by 2 bases and the J gene end by 4 bases; junction bases not matched to a gene: 8. Germline values: CDR1 WSHSY, CDR2 SAAADI. The CDR3 contains 15 residues. The CDR3 bases are TGCGCCAGCAGTGAGACGGCCGGGGGGTTTTACGAGCAGTACTTC. Its protein is CASSETAGGFYEQYF.

The chain's CDR3 is CASSFRDGDTEAFF. CDR3 DNA: TGTGCCAGCAGCTTCAGGGATGGAGACACTGAAGCTTTCTTT. The genes are TRBV11-2 and TRBJ1-1; perhaps TRBD1 as D (5 bases). Germline CDR1 reads SGHAT; CDR2 reads FQNNGV. The CDR3 is 14 residues long. V lost 3 bases to trimming and J lost 3 bases, with 11 bases between them.

V gene TRBV11-2 combines with J gene TRBJ1-1; TRBD1 matches at 7 bases. Per germline, CDR1 SGHAT and CDR2 FQNNGV. V gave up 6 bases and J gave up 8 bases; unmatched junction bases: 6. CDR3 size: 12 residues. The CDR3 protein is CASRKGTVEAFF. CDR3 sequence (DNA): TGTGCCAGCAGAAAAGGGACAGTAGAAGCTTTCTTT.

The chain joins TRBV25-1 to TRBJ2-4, with 8 bases fitting TRBD2. CDR3 size: 13 residues. V lost 2 bases to trimming and J lost 9 bases; unmatched junction nucleotides: 3. Germline CDR1 is MGHDK and CDR2 is SYGVNS. CDR3 DNA sequence: TGTGCCAGCAGTGAAGCGGGGGGCGTCATTCAGTACTTC. Translation gives CASSEAGGVIQYF.

The gene calls are TRBV5-1 and TRBJ2-5; TRBD2 matches at 7 bases. CDR3 length: 15 residues. Germline V gives CDR1 SGHRS, CDR2 YFSETQ. V lost 0 bases and J lost 2; bases outside the gene matches: 4. CDR3 sequence (DNA): TGCGCCAGCAGCTTGGTGGGGACTATACAAGAGACCCAGTACTTC. Its translation is CASSLVGTIQETQYF.

V is TRBV3-1 (or the pseudogene TRBV3-2) and J is TRBJ1-2, with 9 bases lining up with TRBD1. This CDR3 region has 16 residues. Germline trimming cut 4 bases from V and 4 bases from J; bases unmatched to any gene: 10. Germline V gives CDR1 LGHDT, CDR2 YNNKEL (reference sequence). The CDR3 loop reads CASSLWTGEGRYGYTF. The DNA of the CDR3 is TGTGCCAGCAGCCTATGGACAGGGGAAGGGCGCTATGGCTACACCTTC.

V and J are TRBV11-2 and TRBJ2-7, with TRBD1 matching 8 bases. Germline CDR1 is SGHAT and CDR2 is FQNNGV. The CDR3 contains 13 residues. The V segment lost 4 bases and the J segment 6 bases; nucleotides outside the gene matches: 5. Here the CDR3 DNA reads TGTGCCAGCAGCTCCGACAGGGGCGGCGAGCAGTACTTC. It specifies CASSSDRGGEQYF.

The chain has TRBV7-2 and TRBJ2-1; D possibly corresponds to TRBD1 (6 bases). Trimming cost V 4 bases and J 1 base, with 11 bases left between them. The CDR3 spans 15 residues. CDR1 and CDR2 from the germline V gene are SGHTA and FQGNSA. CDR3 sequence: CASSSQGSSYNEQFF. DNA of the CDR3: TGTGCCAGCAGCTCACAGGGTTCTTCCTACAATGAGCAGTTCTTC.

The gene calls are TRBV7-9 and TRBJ2-5, with 8 bases aligning to TRBD1. CDR1 is SEHNR and CDR2 is FQNEAQ in the germline V gene (reference sequence). This CDR3 has 13 residues. Germline trimming cut 6 bases from V and 5 bases from J; bases unmatched to any gene: 5. CDR3 sequence: CASRTGALETQYF. CDR3 DNA sequence: TGTGCCAGCAGGACAGGGGCTCTGGAGACCCAGTACTTC.

The CDR3 here is CASSSQGVVDTQYF. The CDR3, as DNA: TGTGCCAGCAGCTCCCAGGGGGTCGTAGATACGCAGTATTTT. This sequence joins TRBV7-3 and TRBJ2-3, with 7 bases identical to TRBD1. J lost 5 bases, V lost 4 bases, and 6 bases had no gene match. CDR1 and CDR2 from the germline V gene are SGHTA and FQGTGA. This CDR3 region has 14 residues. The complete variable domain, with remaining parts taken from reference TRBV7-3 and TRBJ2-3, reads GAGVSQTPSNKVTEKGKYVELRCDPISGHTALYWYRQSLGQGPEFLIYFQGTGAADDSGLPNDRFFAVRPEGSVSTLKIQRTERGDSAVYLCASSSQGVVDTQYFGPGTRLTVL.

The CDR3 nucleotides read TGTGCCAGCAGCCTAGGACAGGGGACCCTCTACGAGCAGTACTTC. Amino acids: CASSLGQGTLYEQYF. The rearrangement joins TRBV3-1 (or the pseudogene TRBV3-2) to TRBJ2-7; 9 nucleotides agree with TRBD1. Germline CDR1 and CDR2: LGHDT and YNNKEL (reference sequence). The CDR3 has 15 amino acids. Trimming at V came to 4 bases and at J to 3 bases, leaving 7 bases not matched to a gene.

The rearrangement uses TRBV4-2 and TRBJ1-5; no clear D gene. CDR3 length equals 15 residues. Germline V gene data show CDR1 as LGHNA and CDR2 as YNFKEQ. Trimming left V 0 bases short and J 5 bases short, with 11 bases between. CDR3 in DNA: TGTGCCAGCAGCCAAGAAGAGGGAGGGTATCAGCCCCAGCATTTT. Its protein is CASSQEEGGYQPQHF.

This CDR3 is CASSPGISYGYTF. CDR3 sequence (DNA): TGTGCCAGTAGTCCGGGGATATCCTATGGCTACACCTTC. V usage is TRBV19 and J usage is TRBJ1-2; unclear D gene. Per germline, CDR1 LNHDA and CDR2 SQIVND (reference sequence). Trimming stripped 5 bases from V and 4 bases from J, with 11 bases between. This CDR3 spans 13 amino acids.

The chain has TRBV23-1 and TRBJ1-6; D is possibly TRBD1 (5 bases). TRBV23-1 is flagged as an ORF with uncertain function. With 4 bases removed from V and 9 bases from J, the gap between germline ends came to 19 bases. The CDR3 runs to 16 residues. The DNA for the CDR3 is TGCGCCAGCAGTCCCCCCTGGCGCAGGGAAGGTTCACCCCTCCACTTT. The encoded protein is CASSPPWRREGSPLHF.

The CDR3 sequence is CASSSGQGNTEAFF. The CDR3 DNA sequence: TGTGCCAGCAGTTCTGGCCAGGGCAACACTGAAGCTTTCTTT. V and J are TRBV3-1 (or the pseudogene TRBV3-2) and TRBJ1-1, with a tentative D call TRBD1 (5 bases). Trimming took off 6 bases at V and 2 bases at J, with 13 bases between the two ends. The CDR3 is 14 amino acids. In germline, CDR1 is LGHDT, CDR2 YNNKEL (reference sequence).

The gene calls are TRBV2 and TRBJ2-6, with D tentatively TRBD2 (5 bases). Germline-derived CDR1 and CDR2 are SNHLY and FYNNEI. V was cut by 6 bases and J by 0 bases, with 9 bases left in between. The CDR3 is 15 residues long. The CDR3 here is CASRGDFSGANVLTF. CDR3 in DNA: TGTGCCAGCAGGGGAGACTTCTCTGGGGCCAACGTCCTGACTTTC. Filled out from reference TRBV2 and TRBJ2-6, the complete variable domain reads EPEVTQTPSHQVTQMGQEVILRCVPISNHLYFYWYRQILGQKVEFLVSFYNNEISEKSEIFDDQFSVERPDGSNFTLKIRSTKLEDSAMYFCASRGDFSGANVLTFGAGSRLTVL.

The V call is TRBV2, the J call TRBJ2-1, with a weak D call TRBD2 (6 bases). CDR1 SNHLY and CDR2 FYNNEI come from the germline V gene. V dropped 6 bases and J dropped 7 bases, with 25 bases sitting between them. There are 17 residues in the CDR3. The CDR3 protein is CASSLLGWDLRKNEQFF. For the CDR3, the DNA is TGTGCCAGCAGCCTTTTAGGGTGGGACTTAAGAAAAAATGAGCAGTTCTTC.

The chain carries TRBV4-1 and TRBJ2-3; 7 bases line up with TRBD2. This CDR3 is 16 amino acids long. The V segment lost 1 base and the J segment 4 bases; nucleotides outside the gene matches: 8. Germline CDR1 MGHRA, CDR2 YSYEKL. This CDR3 reads CASSQGLAVPPDTQYF. The CDR3 region has the DNA TGCGCCAGCAGCCAAGGCCTAGCGGTCCCCCCAGATACGCAGTATTTT.

This chain uses TRBV19 with TRBJ1-5; D possibly corresponds to TRBD1 (6 bases). CDR1 is LNHDA and CDR2 is SQIVND in the germline V gene (reference sequence). Trimming removed 5 bases at V and 4 bases at J, with 18 bases between. This CDR3 is built from 16 residues. The CDR3 sequence: CASSAKVDRRNQPQHF. CDR3 nucleotides: TGTGCCAGTAGTGCAAAGGTGGACAGAAGGAATCAGCCCCAGCATTTT.

The chain couples TRBV7-9 to TRBJ2-2; the D gene is possibly TRBD1 (5 bases). The V end lost 1 base, the J end lost 4 bases, and 10 bases lay between the germline ends. The CDR3 is 15 amino acids. From germline, CDR1 is SEHNR and CDR2 FQNEAQ (reference sequence). The CDR3 here is CASSLDRIITGELFF. The CDR3 bases are TGTGCCAGCAGCTTAGACAGGATTATCACCGGGGAGCTGTTTTTT.

The chain joins TRBV7-8 to TRBJ2-2; 13 nucleotides line up with TRBD2. The CDR3 has 16 residues. Germline V lookup: CDR1 SGHVS, CDR2 FQNEAQ. Germline trimming cut 1 base from V and 5 bases from J; bases unmatched to any gene: 1. The CDR3 sequence is CASSLGGLAGTGELFF. CDR3 in DNA: TGTGCCAGCAGCTTAGGGGGACTAGCGGGGACCGGGGAGCTGTTTTTT.

The V gene is TRBV7-2, the J gene TRBJ1-1; D is possibly TRBD1 (5 bases). V was clipped by 0 bases and J by 0 bases, with 11 bases between them. CDR1 is SGHTA, CDR2 FQGNSA, per germline. The CDR3 has 16 amino acids. The CDR3, as DNA: TGTGCCAGCAGCTTAGCTGGGGGGTATATGAACACTGAAGCTTTCTTT. Translated: CASSLAGGYMNTEAFF.